The 8 T cell receptor beta chains listed next were all sequenced from one sample in a study of shared clonotypes between healthy human individuals (dated by TCRdb to about 2020). Preparation of the library involved the immunoSEQ multiplex PCR assay. TCRdb obtained this table from immuneACCESS and retained in-frame rearrangements with V and J assigned. These tables miss some clones; where compared with another copy, unresolved V genes account for less than half of the shortfall, and the remainder is unexplained. Within this sample are about 2.4 million clones, with 93% of them counted one time only. The ten largest clones add up to approximately 0.35% of the sample. Sequencing input: naive CD4+ T cells from PBMCs. The intended sense of this specimen's cell subset or site label: CD45RA+ positively selected. These receptors were obtained from a man aged 18 to 29 in good health. Some clones in this sample may be carry-over from other donors' samples.

The CDR3 loop is CASSVEGQQFF. DNA of the CDR3: TGTGCCAGCAGCGTAGAGGGTCAGCAGTTCTTC. The chain joins TRBV9 to TRBJ2-1, with no clear D. Germline CDR1 SGDLS, CDR2 YYNGEE. The CDR3 sequence is 11 residues long. Trimming stripped 0 bases from V and 11 bases from J, with 6 bases between.

The V and J genes are TRBV4-1 and TRBJ1-1, with D maybe TRBD1 (6 bases). V lost 1 base and J lost 1, with 10 bases in between. From germline, CDR1 is MGHRA and CDR2 YSYEKL. The CDR3 loop spans 15 amino acids. The CDR3 sequence: CASSQAGASNTEAFF. CDR3 nucleotide sequence: TGCGCCAGCAGCCAAGCAGGGGCATCGAACACTGAAGCTTTCTTT.

The CDR3 loop is CASSPQGGDNEQFF. The CDR3 nucleotides are TGTGCCAGCAGCCCCCAAGGCGGAGACAATGAGCAGTTCTTC. The J gene is TRBJ2-1, the V gene TRBV27; D remains unclear. This CDR3 is 14 amino acids long. Germline lookup yields CDR1 MNHEY and CDR2 SMNVEV (reference sequence). V dropped 6 bases and J dropped 5 bases, with 14 bases sitting between them.

Concerning this clone: The same CDR3 is also encoded by other DNA sequences in this sample. The rearrangement uses TRBV18 and TRBJ2-7, with TRBD2 matching over 7 bases. CDR1 and CDR2 (germline): KGHSH, LQKENI. This CDR3 has 12 amino acids. Germline trimming cut 2 bases from V and 5 bases from J; bases unmatched to any gene: 0. DNA for the CDR3: TGTGCCAGCTCACCAAGCGGGGACGAGCAGTACTTC. It encodes CASSPSGDEQYF.

The genes are TRBV27 and TRBJ2-7, with D perhaps TRBD1 (6 bases). V gave up 6 bases and J gave up 0 bases, with 15 bases separating them. This CDR3 has 15 residues. Germline V gives CDR1 MNHEY, CDR2 SMNVEV (reference sequence). The CDR3 reads CASRRDRSSSYEQYF. Written as DNA, the CDR3 is TGTGCCAGCAGACGCGACAGGTCAAGCTCCTACGAGCAGTACTTC.

The J gene is TRBJ2-3, the V gene TRBV9; unclear D gene. Germline loops: CDR1 SGDLS, CDR2 YYNGEE. The CDR3 spans 12 residues. With 4 bases removed from V and 7 bases from J, the gap between germline ends came to 10 bases. This chain's CDR3 is CASSPFENTQYF. The DNA for the CDR3 is TGTGCCAGCAGCCCGTTCGAAAATACGCAGTATTTT.

As to this clone: The same CDR3 arises from other DNA sequences in this sample as well. The chain has TRBV6-5 and TRBJ2-5; no firm D call. Trimming pared 1 base from V and 5 bases from J, leaving 2 bases between. The CDR3 runs 11 residues. The germline CDR1 and CDR2 sequences are MNHEY and SVGAGI. CDR3 loop: CASSYYETQYF. DNA for the CDR3: TGTGCCAGCAGTTACTACGAGACCCAGTACTTC.

Points on this clone: Different DNA sequences within this sample yield the same CDR3. This chain connects TRBV7-2 to TRBJ1-2, with unresolved D. V dropped 3 bases and J dropped 5 bases, with 10 bases sitting between them. Germline CDR1 is SGHTA and CDR2 is FQGNSA. CDR3 length: 13 amino acids. CDR3 amino acids: CASSLGRTYGYTF. The CDR3 DNA sequence: TGTGCCAGCAGCTTGGGCCGGACTTATGGCTACACCTTC.